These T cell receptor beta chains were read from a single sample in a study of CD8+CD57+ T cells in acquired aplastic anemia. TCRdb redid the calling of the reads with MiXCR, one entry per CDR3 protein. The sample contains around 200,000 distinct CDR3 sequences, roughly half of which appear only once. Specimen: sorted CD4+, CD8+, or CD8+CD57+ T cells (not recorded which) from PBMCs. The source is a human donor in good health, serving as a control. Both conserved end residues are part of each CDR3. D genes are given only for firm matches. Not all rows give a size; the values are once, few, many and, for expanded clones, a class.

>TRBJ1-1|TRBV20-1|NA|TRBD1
TGCAGTGCTAGAAGGGGACAGCAATGCACTGAAGCCTTCTTT
CSARRGQQCTEAFF
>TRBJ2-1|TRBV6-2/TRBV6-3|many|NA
TGTGCCAGCAGTTACGAACAGGCCCATGAGCAGTTCTTC
CASSYEQAHEQFF
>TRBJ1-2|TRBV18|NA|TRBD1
TGTGCCAGCTCAGTGCAGGGGGCGTGGGGCTACACCTTC
CASSVQGAWGYTF
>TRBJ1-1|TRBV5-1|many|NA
TGCGCCAGCAGCATACGGGCGGGAGGACCCACTGAAGCTTTCTTT
CASSIRAGGPTEAFF
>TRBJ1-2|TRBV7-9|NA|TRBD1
TGTGCCAGCAGCTTAACCCCGACAGGGGAATTGGATGGCTACACCTTC
CASSLTPTGELDGYTF
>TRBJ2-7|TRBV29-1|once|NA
TGCAGCGGGCTTAGCGGAGGGACCTACGAGCAGTACTTC
CSGLSGGTYEQYF
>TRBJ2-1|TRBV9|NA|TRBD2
TGTGCCAGCAGCGTATCCTTGAGCGGGGGGCTAAGCTCCTACAATGAGCAGTTCTTC
CASSVSLSGGLSSYNEQFF
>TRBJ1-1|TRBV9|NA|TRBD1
TGTGCCAGCAGCGTAACGACAGGGGCCGCTCGGGGAGCTTTCTTT
CASSVTTGAARGAFF
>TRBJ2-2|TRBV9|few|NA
TGTGCCAGCAATAGGGACGGGGAGCTGTTTTTT
CASNRDGELFF
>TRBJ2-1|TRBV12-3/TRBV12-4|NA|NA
TGTGCCAGCAGACGACAGTACAATGAGCAGTTCTTC
CASRRQYNEQFF
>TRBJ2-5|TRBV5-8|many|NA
TGTGCCAGCAGCTTGGTTGGGGTTTGGGAGACCCAGTACTTC
CASSLVGVWETQYF
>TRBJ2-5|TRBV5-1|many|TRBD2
TGCGCCAGCAGACCCGGACTAGCGGGAGAGACCCAGTACTTC
CASRPGLAGETQYF
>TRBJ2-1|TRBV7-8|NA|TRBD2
TGTGCCAGCAGCTTGGGGACTAGGAATGAGCAGTTCTTC
CASSLGTRNEQFF
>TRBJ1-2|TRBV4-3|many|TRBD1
TGCGCCAGCAGCCAACCACCGGGACAGGGGATCTATGGCTACACCTTC
CASSQPPGQGIYGYTF
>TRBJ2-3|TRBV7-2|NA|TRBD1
TGTGCCAGCAGCTTAGCCGGGGACAGGTACACAGATACGCAGTATTTT
CASSLAGDRYTDTQYF
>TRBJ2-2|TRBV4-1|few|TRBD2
TGCGCCAGCAGCCAAGATGCTAGCGGGGGGAGGACCGGGGAGCTGTTTTTT
CASSQDASGGRTGELFF
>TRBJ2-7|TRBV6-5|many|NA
TGTGCCAGCACTGCCGGGTCCTACGAGCAGTACTTC
CASTAGSYEQYF
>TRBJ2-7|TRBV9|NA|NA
TGTGCCAGCAGCTTTTCCTCAGGGCGCGAGCAGTACTTC
CASSFSSGREQYF
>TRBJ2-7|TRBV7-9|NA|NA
TGTGCCAGCAGGGGACCCTCCTCTCCCTACGAGCAGTACTTC
CASRGPSSPYEQYF
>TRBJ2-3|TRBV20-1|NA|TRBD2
TGCAGTGCAAGAACTAGAGAAGGGCGGGAGCGTGCAGATACGCAGTATTTT
CSARTREGRERADTQYF
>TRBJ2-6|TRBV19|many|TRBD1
TGTGCCAGTAGTATAAGGTCCGGGACAGGTGGGGCCAACGTCCTGACTTTC
CASSIRSGTGGANVLTF
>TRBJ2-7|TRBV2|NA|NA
TGTGCCAGCAGTGGGGTGTTGCCTACATTC
CASSGVLPTF
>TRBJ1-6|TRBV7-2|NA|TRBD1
TGTGCCAGCATCAATAACCACACCGGGACAGGGAATTCACCCCTCCACTTT
CASINNHTGTGNSPLHF
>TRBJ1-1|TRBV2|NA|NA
TGTGCCAGCAGTGTGGGTTGGGACACTGAAGCTTTCTTT
CASSVGWDTEAFF
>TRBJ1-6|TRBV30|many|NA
TGTGCCTGGGGGCCCCAGGACCTACGCCTTTCACCCCTCCACTTT
CAWGPQDLRLSPLHF
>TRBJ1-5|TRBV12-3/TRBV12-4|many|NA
TGTGCCAGCAGTTTCAGTGGCAATCAGCCCCAGCATTTT
CASSFSGNQPQHF
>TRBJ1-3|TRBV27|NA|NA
TGTGCCAGCAGCCGACGGGCAACTGGAAACACCATATATTTT
CASSRRATGNTIYF
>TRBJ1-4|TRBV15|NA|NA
TGTGCCACCTCCTGGGGGCTGGGCGAAAAACTGTTTTTT
CATSWGLGEKLFF
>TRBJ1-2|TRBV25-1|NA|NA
TGTGCCAGCAAGGCGTATACAGCAAACTATGGCTACACCTTC
CASKAYTANYGYTF
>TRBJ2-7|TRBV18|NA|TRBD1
TGTGCCAGCTCACTGGGACAGGGTAACGAGCAGTACTTC
CASSLGQGNEQYF
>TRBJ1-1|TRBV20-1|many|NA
TGCAGTGCTAGAGAAGGGTATGAAGCTTTCTTT
CSAREGYEAFF
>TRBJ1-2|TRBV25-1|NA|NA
TGTGCCAGCAGGGACCGACACTATGGCTACACCTTC
CASRDRHYGYTF
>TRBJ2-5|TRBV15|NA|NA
TGTGCCACCAGCGGAGATCGAGGGGTGATTGAGACCCAGTACTTC
CATSGDRGVIETQYF
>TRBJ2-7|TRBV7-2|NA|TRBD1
TGTGTCAGCAGCATAGCCGGGACAGGGGTCTCCTACGAGCAGTACTTC
CVSSIAGTGVSYEQYF
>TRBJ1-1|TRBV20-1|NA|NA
TGCAGTGCCGACGGGGGTATCGGCACTGAAGCTTTCTTT
CSADGGIGTEAFF
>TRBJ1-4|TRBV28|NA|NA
TGTGCCAGCAGAGACCTTGGGGGAAAACTGTTTTTT
CASRDLGGKLFF
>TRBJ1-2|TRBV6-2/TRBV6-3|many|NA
TGTGCCAGCAGGGACAACTGGGGGTATGGCTACACCTTC
CASRDNWGYGYTF
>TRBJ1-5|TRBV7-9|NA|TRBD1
TGTGCCAGCAGCTTAGACGGGGGACAGCACAATCAGCCCCAGCATTTT
CASSLDGGQHNQPQHF